The rows below give T cell receptor beta chains drawn from one sample of a study of PD-L1 blockade in urothelial cancer. Clones were sequenced by immunoSEQ multiplex PCR, and TCRdb holds only the in-frame ones, with some missing. The sample has tens of thousands of clones, roughly 90% seen once. The material was PBMCs, obtained around atezolizumab (anti-PD-L1) treatment. These receptors all come from a woman of 80 years or more with urothelial cancer. Each CDR3 is given with its conserved first and last residue. Each record gives: clone size, D gene, V gene, J gene, CDR3 protein, CDR3 DNA. The D gene is left open where the match is weak. Clone size appears in some rows only: once, few, many, or a class for an expanded clone.

>-|TRBD1|TRBV9|TRBJ1-5
CASSEGQGNFIQPQHF
TGTGCCAGCAGCGAGGGACAGGGGAATTTCATTCAGCCCCAGCATTTT
>-|TRBD1|TRBV19|TRBJ2-7
CASSTSGQGQQYF
TGTGCCAGTAGTACGTCGGGACAGGGGCAGCAGTACTTC
>-|-|TRBV5-6|TRBJ1-2
CASSARVDYGYTF
TGTGCCAGCAGCGCCCGGGTAGACTATGGCTACACCTTC
>-|TRBD1|TRBV6-1|TRBJ1-2
CASRPGQGNYGYTF
TGTGCCAGCAGACCGGGACAGGGGAACTATGGCTACACCTTC
>-|TRBD1|TRBV27|TRBJ2-1
CASSLQLRTGGNNEQFF
TGTGCCAGCAGTCTCCAACTTCGGACAGGGGGTAACAATGAGCAGTTCTTC
>-|-|TRBV11-2|TRBJ2-7
CASSEGVAGASYEQYF
TGTGCCAGCAGCGAGGGGGTAGCGGGTGCGTCCTACGAGCAGTACTTC
>-|-|TRBV7-2|TRBJ1-1
CASSLAGGMNTEAFF
TGTGCCAGCAGCTTGGCCGGGGGGATGAACACTGAAGCTTTCTTT
>once|TRBD1|TRBV6-1|TRBJ2-1
CASSLDRGQNEQFF
TGTGCCAGCAGTCTGGACAGGGGGCAAAATGAGCAGTTCTTC
>-|TRBD2|TRBV7-3|TRBJ2-3
CASSLGLAGGTQYF
TGTGCCAGCAGCTTAGGCCTGGCGGGGGGTACGCAGTATTTT
>-|TRBD2|TRBV7-9|TRBJ2-1
CASSLPFRLAGMANEQFF
TGTGCCAGCAGCTTACCGTTCCGACTAGCGGGAATGGCCAATGAGCAGTTCTTC
>-|-|TRBV19|TRBJ1-1
CASSIDGPGPEAFF
TGTGCCAGTAGTATAGATGGTCCGGGTCCTGAAGCTTTCTTT
>-|TRBD1|TRBV6-1|TRBJ2-7
CASTHLTGGASEQYF
TGTGCCAGCACCCATTTGACAGGGGGCGCCTCCGAGCAGTACTTC
>-|TRBD2|TRBV5-4|TRBJ2-1
CASSLEGTRLYNEQFF
TGTGCCAGCAGCTTGGAAGGGACTAGACTTTACAATGAGCAGTTCTTC
>-|-|TRBV30|TRBJ1-1
CAFRGRNTEAFF
TGTGCCTTCAGGGGCCGGAACACTGAAGCTTTCTTT
>-|TRBD2|TRBV9|TRBJ2-1
CASSSGGGSLPNEQFF
TGTGCCAGCAGCTCCGGGGGGGGCTCCCTCCCAAATGAGCAGTTCTTC
>-|-|TRBV19|TRBJ1-5
CASSSGSHSNQPQHF
TGTGCCAGTAGTTCCGGGTCCCATAGCAATCAGCCCCAGCATTTT
>-|-|TRBV9|TRBJ1-1
CASSGTGGWNTEAFF
TGTGCCAGCAGCGGTACGGGCGGGTGGAACACTGAAGCTTTCTTT
>-|-|TRBV7-8|TRBJ1-3
CASSLEEGRHGNTIYF
TGTGCCAGCAGCTTAGAGGAGGGGCGTCACGGAAACACCATATATTTT